This passage covers 21 T cell receptor beta chains from one sample sequenced in a study of CD8 T cells in ankylosing spondylitis. TCRdb redid the calling of the 5' RACE reads with MiXCR, one entry per CDR3 protein. Counted here are under 300,000 distinct CDR3 sequences, roughly 8.6% occurring once; the ten biggest clones make up 6.5% to 7%. The sample was blood, either unsorted or a sorted T cell fraction (not recorded which). The source is a male donor with ankylosing spondylitis or in good health (not recorded which).

The chain recombines TRBV5-1 with TRBJ2-5; possible D gene TRBD1, 5 bases. CDR3 length equals 13 residues. With 0 bases removed from V and 4 bases from J, the gap between germline ends came to 7 bases. From germline, CDR1 is SGHRS and CDR2 YFSETQ. This CDR3 is CASSLEGIETQYF. CDR3 nucleotides: TGCGCCAGCAGCTTGGAGGGGATAGAGACCCAGTACTTC.

The sample holds many counts of this clonotype. The chain recombines TRBV12-3 or TRBV12-4 with TRBJ1-5; 7 bases align to TRBD1. V lost 5 bases and J lost 8; bases outside the gene matches: 15. The CDR3 is 16 amino acids. The CDR3 spells CASSPYSGGGGKPQHF. The CDR3, as DNA: TGTGCCAGCAGTCCTTACTCAGGGGGTGGAGGGAAGCCCCAGCATTTT.

As regards this clonotype: A read error may be the cause here, since a much bigger clone is one base away. The V gene is TRBV20-1, the J gene TRBJ1-6; D might be TRBD1 (6 bases). The CDR3 length is 14 residues. Germline V gene sequence: CDR1 DFQATT, CDR2 SNEGSKA (reference sequence). The CDR3 spells CSARVGGENSPVHF. CDR3 in DNA: TGCAGTGCTAGAGTAGGGGGGGAGAATTCACCCGTCCACTTT.

This clonotype was observed a handful of times. V is TRBV6-1 and J is TRBJ1-3; D perhaps matches TRBD1 (5 bases). The germline CDR1 and CDR2 sequences are MNHNS and SASEGT. V was cut by 8 bases and J by 7 bases, with 15 bases left in between. The length of the CDR3 is 13 residues. The DNA for the CDR3 is TGTGCCAGCGCCCGCGCCGGGGGGAACACCATATATTTT. Its translation is CASARAGGNTIYF.

The chain employs TRBV27 and TRBJ2-5, with 14 bases fitting TRBD2. V dropped 7 bases and J dropped 7; count of bases not matched to a gene: 8. Germline CDR1 MNHEY, CDR2 SMNVEV (reference sequence). This CDR3 is 15 amino acids long. CDR3 amino acids: CASKGLAGDQRTQYF. CDR3 nucleotides: TGTGCCAGCAAGGGACTAGCGGGGGATCAGAGGACCCAGTACTTC.

With regard to this clonotype: A clone one base away is much larger, so this may be a read error. The genes are TRBV20-1 and TRBJ2-2; D might be TRBD1 or TRBD2, each matching 5 bases. The germline V gene has CDR1 DFQATT and CDR2 SNEGSKA (reference sequence). The V and J ends lost 1 base and 3 bases respectively, with 15 bases between them. The CDR3 is made up of 16 amino acids. The CDR3 protein is CSARVKRGRYTGELFF. Here the CDR3 DNA reads TGCAGTGCTAGAGTAAAACGGGGCAGGTACACCGGGGAGCTGTTTTTT.

The rearrangement uses TRBV6-2 or TRBV6-3 and TRBJ2-1, with D tentatively TRBD1 or TRBD2 (5 bases each). The germline gives CDR1 MNHEY, CDR2 SVGEGT. Trimming stripped 6 bases from V and 5 bases from J, with 14 bases between. The CDR3 length is 14 residues. In DNA, the CDR3 is TGTGCCAGCAGCGCTGAGGGGCCGAACAATGAGCAGTTCTTC. Translation: CASSAEGPNNEQFF.

This chain uses TRBV5-6 with TRBJ1-1; perhaps TRBD1 as D (5 bases). CDR3 size: 14 residues. The germline V gene has CDR1 SGHDT and CDR2 YYEEEE. Trimming cost V 0 bases and J 11 bases, with 17 bases left between them. The CDR3: CASSLAGSLGVAFF. CDR3 DNA sequence: TGTGCCAGCAGCTTGGCCGGCAGTCTGGGGGTTGCTTTCTTT.

Remarks on this clonotype: An end of the junction does not agree with germline; a read error may underlie this. The J gene is TRBJ1-2, the V gene TRBV4-2; TRBD1 matches at 8 bases. This CDR3 is built from 15 residues. Germline V gene data show CDR1 as LGHNA and CDR2 as YNFKEQ. The CDR3 sequence is CASSEDRGSRYGYTF. The CDR3 region has the DNA TGTGCCAGCAGCGAAGACAGGGGTAGTCGCTATGGCTACACCTTC.

This clonotype was seen at least ten times. This rearrangement joins TRBV20-1 to TRBJ1-1; 8 nucleotides agree with TRBD1. Germline assignment: CDR1 DFQATT and CDR2 SNEGSKA (reference sequence). The CDR3 spans 14 residues. The junction had 8 bases not matched to a gene; V was cut back by 5 bases and J by 3 bases. The CDR3 loop is CSAPQGAGDTEAFF. For the CDR3, the DNA is TGCAGTGCTCCGCAGGGGGCGGGGGACACTGAAGCTTTCTTT.

This clonotype was seen repeatedly, ten times or more. This rearrangement joins TRBV20-1 to TRBJ1-6; D remains unclear. The CDR3 spans 15 residues. V was cut by 1 base and J by 0 bases, with 7 bases left in between. Per the germline V gene, CDR1 is DFQATT and CDR2 is SNEGSKA (reference sequence). The CDR3 DNA is TGCAGTGCTAGAGTCGGGTACTCCTATAATTCACCCCTCCACTTT. The encoded protein is CSARVGYSYNSPLHF.

This clonotype was seen a single time. Since a much larger clone is just one base distant, this may be a read error. The genes are TRBV12-3 or TRBV12-4 and TRBJ2-2, with 8 nucleotides matching TRBD1. The CDR3 contains 14 residues. The CDR3 DNA follows: TGTGCCAGCAGACGGGACAGGAACACCGGGGGGCTGTTTTTT. As protein: CASRRDRNTGGLFF.

This clonotype was seen repeatedly, ten times or more. The J gene is TRBJ2-7, the V gene TRBV12-3 or TRBV12-4, with 8 nucleotides matching TRBD2. Trimming took 4 bases from V and 2 from J; bases not matched to a gene: 1. The CDR3 runs 13 residues. In DNA form, the CDR3 reads TGTGCCAGCAGTTCAGCGGGAGCCTACGAGCAGTACTTC. Protein sequence: CASSSAGAYEQYF.

Ten or more counts support this clonotype. The chain is built from TRBV9 and TRBJ2-2; a possible D gene is TRBD2 (5 bases). The CDR3 contains 15 residues. Germline V CDR1 and CDR2: SGDLS, YYNGEE. Trimming shortened V by 4 bases and J by 1 base, and 11 bases separated the two germline ends. In nucleotides, the CDR3 is TGTGCCAGCAGCCCGGACTCCGTGAACACCGGGGAGCTGTTTTTT. Its translation is CASSPDSVNTGELFF.

This clonotype was observed many times. This chain joins TRBV6-1 and TRBJ2-1; TRBD2 matches at 11 bases. The V gene end was trimmed by 6 bases and the J gene end by 2 bases; junction bases not matched to a gene: 12. CDR1 MNHNS and CDR2 SASEGT come from the germline V gene. This CDR3 contains 18 residues. CDR3 in amino acids: CASSDELIAGGPYNEQFF. The CDR3 DNA reads TGTGCCAGCAGCGACGAGTTAATAGCGGGAGGGCCCTACAATGAGCAGTTCTTC.

This clonotype was seen ten or more times. The chain recombines TRBV7-2 with TRBJ1-2; TRBD1 aligns across 7 bases. V lost 7 bases and J lost 8; bases outside the gene matches: 19. Germline assignment: CDR1 SGHTA and CDR2 FQGNSA. This CDR3 comprises 16 residues. The CDR3 nucleotides read TGTGCCAGCACCGATCACGCCGAAAAGGGGGCGATAGGCTACACCTTC. Protein product: CASTDHAEKGAIGYTF.

The chain carries TRBV7-9 and TRBJ2-5; D gene uncertain. The germline gives CDR1 SEHNR, CDR2 FQNEAQ (reference sequence). Trimming took 8 bases from V and 5 from J, leaving 6 bases between them. The CDR3 sequence is 10 residues long. The DNA of the CDR3 is TGTGCCAGCGGAGTGGAGACCCAGTACTTC. It encodes CASGVETQYF.

This chain links TRBV11-2 with TRBJ2-6; TRBD1 aligns across 7 bases. The trim removed 2 bases at V and 0 bases at J, leaving 7 bases unmatched. Germline CDR1 SGHAT, CDR2 FQNNGV. The CDR3 is made up of 18 amino acids. The CDR3: CASSLRGPQSSGANVLTF. The CDR3 DNA is TGTGCCAGCAGCTTAAGGGGGCCTCAGAGCTCTGGGGCCAACGTCCTGACTTTC.

This clonotype was counted many times. The chain links TRBV6-1 to TRBJ2-7, with a tentative D call TRBD1 (6 bases). The CDR3 length is 14 residues. Germline lookup yields CDR1 MNHNS and CDR2 SASEGT. V was pared by 3 bases and J by 0 bases, with 9 bases between. The CDR3 sequence is CASSDRDTSYEQYF. Written as DNA, the CDR3 is TGTGCCAGCAGTGATCGGGACACCTCCTACGAGCAGTACTTC.

The chain couples TRBV7-2 to TRBJ2-1, with 8 positions matching TRBD2. V trimming: 1 base; J trimming: 8 bases; junction bases outside the gene matches: 7. CDR1 is SGHTA, CDR2 FQGNSA, per germline. The CDR3 length is 15 residues. The CDR3 sequence: CASSLVGGAGDEQFF. The CDR3 coding sequence is TGTGCCAGCAGCTTAGTCGGGGGGGCCGGGGATGAGCAGTTCTTC.

This clonotype has a handful of counts. V and J are TRBV30 and TRBJ2-6, with no clear D. CDR3 length equals 12 residues. Trimming stripped 3 bases from V and 0 bases from J, with 0 bases between. Germline V gene data show CDR1 as GTSNPN and CDR2 as SVGIG (reference sequence). This CDR3 reads CAWSSGANVLTF. The CDR3, as DNA: TGTGCCTGGAGCTCTGGGGCCAACGTCCTGACTTTC.